The T cell receptor (beta chain) described here comes from a study of monozygotic twins with inflammatory bowel disease. Broader study findings: Differences in immunosuppressive treatment may have been a source of added variability in patient repertoires. Concordance status among twins (concordant versus discordant) showed no link to repertoire similarity, possibly from limited power.

There are 15 residues in the CDR3. As for this clonotype: Antigen: not known.

Two nested PCRs, run for approximately 17 and 9 cycles, were applied to TCRalpha and TCRbeta cDNA. For each CDR3 protein, TCRdb gives one entry from its re-call of the 5' RACE reads, without DNA. Its listing shows 400,000 to 500,000 distinct CDR3 sequences. The sample consisted of blood. The chain employs TRBV12-3 or TRBV12-4 and TRBJ2-1; the D call of TRBD2 rests on TCRdb alone, since no DNA is present to check it. This TCR came from a human donor with ulcerative colitis or Crohn's disease, or a healthy co-twin of an affected twin (not recorded which). The CDR3 spells CASSSSGGAMNEQFF.